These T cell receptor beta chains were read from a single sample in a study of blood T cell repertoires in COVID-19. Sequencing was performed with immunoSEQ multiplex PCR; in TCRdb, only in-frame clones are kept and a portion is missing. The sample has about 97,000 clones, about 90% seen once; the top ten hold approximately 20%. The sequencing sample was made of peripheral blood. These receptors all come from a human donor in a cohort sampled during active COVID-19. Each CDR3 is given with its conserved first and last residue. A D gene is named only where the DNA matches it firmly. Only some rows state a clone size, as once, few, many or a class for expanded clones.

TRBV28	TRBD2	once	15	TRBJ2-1	CASSRTGTSGNEQFF	TGTGCCAGCAGTAGAACCGGGACTAGCGGCAATGAGCAGTTCTTC
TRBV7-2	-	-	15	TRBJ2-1	CASRSTGRGYNEQFF	TGTGCCAGCAGATCTACAGGGAGGGGGTACAATGAGCAGTTCTTC
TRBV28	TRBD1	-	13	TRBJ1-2	CASSWGQAYGYTF	TGTGCCAGCAGTTGGGGACAGGCGTATGGCTACACCTTC
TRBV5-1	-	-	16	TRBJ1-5	CASSLGPRRSGQPQHF	TGCGCCAGCAGCTTGGGGCCAAGAAGGAGCGGTCAGCCCCAGCATTTT
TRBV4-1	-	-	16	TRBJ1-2	CASSQDPRRRDYGYTF	TGCGCCAGCAGCCAAGATCCGCGGCGGAGAGATTATGGCTACACCTTC
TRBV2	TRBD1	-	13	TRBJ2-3	CASSTGAGDTQYF	TGTGCCAGCAGTACAGGGGCGGGAGATACGCAGTATTTT
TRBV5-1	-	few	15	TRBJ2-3	CASSPRLLRADTQYF	TGCGCCAGCAGCCCTCGACTCCTGAGGGCAGATACGCAGTATTTT
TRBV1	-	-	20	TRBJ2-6	CTSSQVWASSDNSGANVLTF	TGCACCAGCAGCCAAGTTTGGGCTAGCTCTGACAACTCTGGGGCCAACGTCCTGACTTTC
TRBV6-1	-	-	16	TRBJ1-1	CASSELTTGMNTEAFF	TGTGCCAGCAGTGAACTCACGACAGGTATGAACACTGAAGCTTTCTTT
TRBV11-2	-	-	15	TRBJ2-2	CASSLVSANTGELFF	TGTGCCAGCAGCTTAGTCAGCGCGAACACCGGGGAGCTGTTTTTT
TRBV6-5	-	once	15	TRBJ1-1	CASSSVQNMNTEAFF	TGTGCCAGCAGTTCTGTACAGAACATGAACACTGAAGCTTTCTTT
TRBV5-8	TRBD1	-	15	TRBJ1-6	CASRPKSAGGSPLHF	TGTGCCAGCAGGCCGAAATCTGCAGGGGGATCACCCCTCCACTTT
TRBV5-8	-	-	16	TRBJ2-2	CASSLGPQGRTGELFF	TGTGCCAGCAGCTTGGGGCCCCAGGGTCGGACCGGGGAGCTGTTTTTT
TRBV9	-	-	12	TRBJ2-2	CASSVVSGELFF	TGTGCCAGCAGCGTAGTCTCCGGGGAGCTGTTTTTT
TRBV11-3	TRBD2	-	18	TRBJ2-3	CASSLDPASGIDTDTQYF	TGTGCCAGCAGCTTAGATCCGGCTAGCGGGATAGACACAGATACGCAGTATTTT
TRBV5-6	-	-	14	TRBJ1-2	CASSFPGTNYGYTF	TGTGCCAGCAGCTTTCCGGGGACTAACTATGGCTACACCTTC
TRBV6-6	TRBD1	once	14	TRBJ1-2	CASISPGTGYGYTF	TGTGCCAGCATCTCCCCAGGGACAGGCTATGGCTACACCTTC
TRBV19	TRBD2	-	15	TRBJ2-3	CASSIDLAGVDTQYF	TGTGCCAGTAGTATAGATCTAGCGGGAGTGGATACGCAGTATTTT
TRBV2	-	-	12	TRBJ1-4	CASSLGSGKLFF	TGTGCCAGCAGTTTAGGCTCAGGAAAACTGTTTTTT
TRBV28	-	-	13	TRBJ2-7	CASTQPGAYEQYF	TGTGCCAGCACCCAACCGGGAGCCTACGAGCAGTACTTC
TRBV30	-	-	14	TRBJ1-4	CAWSPSPSNEKLFF	TGTGCCTGGAGTCCTAGCCCCTCGAATGAAAAACTGTTTTTT
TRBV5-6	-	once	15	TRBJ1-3	CASSLRSHSGNTIYF	TGTGCCAGCAGCTTGAGAAGCCACTCTGGAAACACCATATATTTT
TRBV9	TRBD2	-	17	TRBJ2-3	CASSVGSAGGSTDTQYF	TGTGCCAGCAGCGTAGGATCGGCGGGAGGGAGTACAGATACGCAGTATTTT
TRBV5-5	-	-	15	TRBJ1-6	CASSLSSGSGSPLHF	TGTGCCAGCAGCTTGAGTTCAGGGTCAGGATCACCCCTCCACTTT
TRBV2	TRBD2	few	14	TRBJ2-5	CASRLAGGMETQYF	TGTGCCAGCAGGCTAGCGGGAGGAATGGAGACCCAGTACTTC
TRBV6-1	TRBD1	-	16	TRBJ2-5	CASSAGTEYRQETQYF	TGTGCCAGCAGTGCAGGGACAGAGTATAGACAAGAGACCCAGTACTTC
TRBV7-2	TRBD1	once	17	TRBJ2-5	CASSIRPPDRFQETQYF	TGTGCCAGCAGCATACGCCCCCCGGACAGGTTCCAAGAGACCCAGTACTTC
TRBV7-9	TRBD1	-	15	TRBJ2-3	CASSLWTGEGDTQYF	TGTGCCAGCAGCTTATGGACAGGGGAAGGAGATACGCAGTATTTT
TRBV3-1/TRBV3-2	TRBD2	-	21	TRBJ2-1	CASSQLIRGRGGSGGRDEQFF	TGTGCCAGCAGCCAACTGATTCGAGGTCGCGGCGGTAGCGGGGGGCGGGATGAGCAGTTCTTC
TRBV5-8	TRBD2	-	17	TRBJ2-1	CASSSSGLAAMSNEQFF	TGTGCCAGCAGCTCCTCCGGACTAGCGGCCATGTCCAATGAGCAGTTCTTC
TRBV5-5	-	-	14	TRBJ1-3	CASSLSTGGNTIYF	TGTGCCAGCAGCTTGAGTACAGGAGGAAACACCATATATTTT
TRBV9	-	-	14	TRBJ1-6	CASSREDINSPLHF	TGTGCCAGCAGCCGGGAGGATATTAATTCACCCCTCCACTTT
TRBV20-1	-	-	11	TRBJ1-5	CSARLQRAQHF	TGCAGTGCTAGGCTGCAGAGGGCCCAGCATTTT
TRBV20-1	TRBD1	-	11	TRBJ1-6	CSAVTGEDLHF	TGCAGTGCTGTAACAGGGGAAGACCTCCACTTT
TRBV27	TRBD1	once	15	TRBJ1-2	CASSLSSRGHYGYTF	TGTGCCAGCAGTTTATCTAGCAGGGGGCACTATGGCTACACCTTC
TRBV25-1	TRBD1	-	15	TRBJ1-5	CASSGSTGPNQPQHF	TGTGCCAGCAGTGGATCGACAGGGCCCAATCAGCCCCAGCATTTT
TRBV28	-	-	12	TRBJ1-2	CASSSQGGGYTF	TGTGCCAGCAGTTCCCAAGGGGGAGGCTACACCTTC
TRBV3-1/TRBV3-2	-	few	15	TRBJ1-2	CASSQAETGNYGYTF	TGTGCCAGCAGCCAAGCCGAAACAGGGAACTATGGCTACACCTTC
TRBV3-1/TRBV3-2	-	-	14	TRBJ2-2	CASSPGTNTGELFF	TGTGCCAGCAGTCCCGGGACGAACACCGGGGAGCTGTTTTTT
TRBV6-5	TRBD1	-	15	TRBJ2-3	CASRSTGNFADTQYF	TGTGCCAGCAGGTCGACAGGGAATTTCGCAGATACGCAGTATTTT
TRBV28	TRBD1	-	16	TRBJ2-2	CASSRTGTGFDGELFF	TGTGCCAGCAGTCGAACCGGGACAGGGTTTGACGGGGAGCTGTTTTTT
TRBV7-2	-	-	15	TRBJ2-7	CASSPGGTLAYEQYF	TGTGCCAGCAGCCCGGGTGGGACACTAGCCTACGAGCAGTACTTC
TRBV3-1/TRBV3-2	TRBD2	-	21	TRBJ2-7	CASMGQLAGGRAGGNSYEQYF	TGTGCCAGCATGGGTCAACTAGCGGGGGGTCGAGCGGGAGGGAACTCCTACGAGCAGTACTTC
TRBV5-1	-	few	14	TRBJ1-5	CASSLEGQNQPQHF	TGCGCCAGCAGCTTGGAAGGACAGAATCAGCCCCAGCATTTT
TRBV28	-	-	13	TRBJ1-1	CASSRDSYTEAFF	TGTGCCAGCAGCCGTGACAGTTACACTGAAGCTTTCTTT
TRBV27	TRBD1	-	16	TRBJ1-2	CASSLPGQGRNYGYTF	TGTGCCAGCAGTTTACCAGGACAGGGGAGGAACTATGGCTACACCTTC
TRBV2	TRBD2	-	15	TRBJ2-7	CASSGGTSGTYEQYF	TGTGCCAGCAGTGGGGGAACTAGCGGGACCTACGAGCAGTACTTC
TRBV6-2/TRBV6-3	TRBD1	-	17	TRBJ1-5	CASSDRGGGPRNQPQHF	TGTGCCAGCAGTGACAGGGGCGGGGGCCCACGCAATCAGCCCCAGCATTTT
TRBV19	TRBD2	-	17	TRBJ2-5	CASSMNGFGAGQETQYF	TGTGCCAGTAGTATGAATGGCTTTGGAGCGGGGCAAGAGACCCAGTACTTC
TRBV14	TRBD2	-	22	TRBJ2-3	CASSQEPGGRLGTSGRRDTQYF	TGTGCCAGCAGCCAGGAACCGGGCGGACGGCTTGGGACTAGCGGGAGGAGGGATACGCAGTATTTT
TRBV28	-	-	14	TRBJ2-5	CASSPRIRPETQYF	TGTGCCAGCAGCCCGCGAATACGTCCAGAGACCCAGTACTTC
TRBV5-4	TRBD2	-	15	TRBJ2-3	CASSRVAGDTDTQYF	TGTGCCAGCAGCCGCGTAGCGGGAGACACAGATACGCAGTATTTT
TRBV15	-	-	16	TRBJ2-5	CATSNSLSGRAETQYF	TGTGCCACCAGCAACTCCCTGTCCGGCAGGGCTGAGACCCAGTACTTC
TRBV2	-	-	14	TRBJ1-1	CASLTHNAGTEAFF	TGTGCCAGTTTGACACACAACGCAGGCACTGAAGCTTTCTTT
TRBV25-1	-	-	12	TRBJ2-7	CASRAPTYEQYF	TGTGCCAGCAGGGCCCCGACTTACGAGCAGTACTTC